This T cell receptor (beta chain) was obtained from a study of cytomegalovirus exposure and HLA in healthy donors. PCR used 60 Vbeta primers and 13 Jbeta primers. Libraries were prepared by immunoSEQ multiplex PCR; TCRdb keeps only in-frame clonotypes and omits some of them. The table lists approximately 110,000 clones, 70% to 85% of them singletons. The CDR3 covers 16 residues. Per the germline V gene, CDR1 is SGDLS and CDR2 is YYNGEE. The chain is built from TRBV9 and TRBJ2-5, with 12 nucleotides matching TRBD1. The tail of the sequence fits TRBJ2-7 better, so the J call may be wrong. The clonotype was recovered from a human donor in good health. Sequencing was done on a sample of PBMCs. CDR3 sequence reads: CASSVGQGQGAYEQYF. The CDR3 DNA reads as TGTGCCAGCAGCGTAGGCCAGGGACAGGGGGCTTACGAGCAGTACTTC.